The next 2 T cell receptor beta chains were all read from a single sample in a study of blood T cell repertoires in COVID-19. TCRdb's copy holds only in-frame clones and misses some; the assay was immunoSEQ multiplex PCR. The table has about 160,000 clones, around 80% seen once. The sequencing sample was made of PBMCs or T cells enriched from blood (not recorded which). These receptors were taken from a woman aged 50 to 65 who had recovered from COVID-19.

The chain joins TRBV18 to TRBJ2-3, with 10 bases that match TRBD1. V trimming: 3 bases; J trimming: 10 bases; junction bases outside the gene matches: 10. The CDR3 extends over 15 amino acids. Germline V gene data show CDR1 as KGHSH and CDR2 as LQKENI. In DNA form, the CDR3 reads TGTGCCAGCTCACCCTCCGACAGGGGGCGAGAGGCGCAGTATTTT. Translating it yields CASSPSDRGREAQYF.

This clone has only a few counts. J is TRBJ2-7 and V is TRBV6-2 or TRBV6-3, with TRBD1 identical over 7 bases. CDR3 length: 14 residues. V lost 3 bases, J lost 3 bases, and 5 bases stayed unmatched. In germline, CDR1 is MNHEY, CDR2 SVGEGT. The CDR3: CASSYRGQHYEQYF. In DNA form, the CDR3 reads TGTGCCAGCAGTTATAGGGGACAGCACTACGAGCAGTACTTC.